This T cell receptor beta chain originates from a study of CD8 T cells in ankylosing spondylitis. In TCRdb, the 5' RACE reads were re-called with MiXCR into one record per CDR3 protein. The table has 290,000 or so distinct CDR3 sequences, less than 25% seen once. The CDR3 consists of 15 residues. V was trimmed by 8 bases and J by 0 bases, leaving 15 bases between them. Germline CDR1 MNHNY, CDR2 SVGAGI (reference sequence). The sequence was collected from a female donor with ankylosing spondylitis or in good health (not recorded which). The rearrangement joins TRBV6-6 to TRBJ2-3; TRBD1 or TRBD2 may be the D gene (5 bases each). The sequenced sample consisted of blood, either unsorted or a sorted T cell fraction (not recorded which). CDR3 residues: CASRGRGASTDTQYF. In nucleotides, the CDR3 is TGTGCCAGCCGGGGACGGGGAGCTAGCACAGATACGCAGTATTTT.